The source of this TCR beta chain is a study of blood T cell repertoires in COVID-19. For the study at large: COVID-19 samples from acute and convalescent phases originated in the United States, Italy and Spain. Sources were T cells, B-cell-depleted T cells, or PBMCs; the material itself was cDNA or gDNA.

The sample holds one count of this clone. V gave up 0 bases and J gave up 4 bases, with 10 bases separating them. The CDR3 loop spans 15 amino acids. Germline CDR1 and CDR2: SGDLS and YYNGEE. Sequencing used immunoSEQ multiplex PCR; TCRdb keeps in-frame clones, though not all of them. Here the sample spans approximately 43,000 clones, 81% being singletons. The source material was peripheral blood. This chain links TRBV9 with TRBJ1-4, with a weak D call TRBD1 (5 bases). The TCR originated in a man aged 35 to 55 with active or convalescent COVID-19. The chain's CDR3 is CASSVGPGDNEKLFF. In DNA form, the CDR3 reads TGTGCCAGCAGCGTAGGACCGGGGGATAATGAAAAACTGTTTTTT.